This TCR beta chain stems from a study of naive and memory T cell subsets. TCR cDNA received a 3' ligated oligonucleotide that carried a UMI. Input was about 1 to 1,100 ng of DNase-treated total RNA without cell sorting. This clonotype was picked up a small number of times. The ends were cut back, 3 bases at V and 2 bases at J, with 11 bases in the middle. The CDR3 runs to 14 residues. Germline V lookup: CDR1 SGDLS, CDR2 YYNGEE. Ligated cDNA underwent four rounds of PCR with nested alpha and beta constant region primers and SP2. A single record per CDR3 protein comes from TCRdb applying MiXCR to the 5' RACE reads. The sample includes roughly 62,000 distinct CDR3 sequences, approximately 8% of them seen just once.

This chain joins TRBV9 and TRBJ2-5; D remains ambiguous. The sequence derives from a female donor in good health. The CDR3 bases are TGTGCCAGCAGCGCTCAGGCATTGCAAGAGACCCAGTACTTC. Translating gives CASSAQALQETQYF.